This paragraph reports one T cell receptor (beta chain). The data were obtained in a study of shared clonotypes between healthy human individuals. Here immunoSEQ multiplex PCR was the method, and the copy in TCRdb shows in-frame clones only, minus some. This sample has millions of clones, with about 95% found just once. CDR1 and CDR2 from the germline V gene are ENHRY and SYGVKD. The CDR3 totals 16 residues. The V and J ends lost 0 bases and 3 bases, in that order; junction bases with no gene match: 5. Material: naive CD4+ T cells sorted from blood. Documented subset: CD45RA+ positively selected. The gene calls are TRBV10-3 and TRBJ1-5, with 7 bases lining up with TRBD1. The TCR was taken from a man between 18 and 35 years old in good health. This CDR3 reads CAISESRGRDNQPQHF. DNA of the CDR3: TGTGCCATCAGTGAGTCAAGGGGGCGGGACAATCAGCCCCAGCATTTT.